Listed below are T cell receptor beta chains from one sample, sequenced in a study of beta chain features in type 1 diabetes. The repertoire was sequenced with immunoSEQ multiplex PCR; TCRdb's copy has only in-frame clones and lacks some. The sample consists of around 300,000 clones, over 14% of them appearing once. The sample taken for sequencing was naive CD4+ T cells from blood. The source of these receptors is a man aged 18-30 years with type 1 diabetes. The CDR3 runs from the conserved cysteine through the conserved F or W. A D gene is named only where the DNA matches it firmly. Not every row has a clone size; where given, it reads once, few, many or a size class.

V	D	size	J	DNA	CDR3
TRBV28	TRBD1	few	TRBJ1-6	TGTGCCAGCATTAAAGGGGGCCTCAATAATTCACCCCTCCACTTT	CASIKGGLNNSPLHF
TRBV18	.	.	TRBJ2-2	TGTGCCAGCTCACAGCCCGGGGAGCTGTTTTTT	CASSQPGELFF
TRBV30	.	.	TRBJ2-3	TGTGCCTGGGGGCCAGATGGTTTACATACGCAGTATTTT	CAWGPDGLHTQYF
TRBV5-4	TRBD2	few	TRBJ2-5	TGTGCCAGCAGCGGGGGACTAGCCAACCAAGAGACCCAGTACTTC	CASSGGLANQETQYF
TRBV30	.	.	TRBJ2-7	TGTGCCTGGAGTCTCCGCTACGAGCAGTACTTC	CAWSLRYEQYF
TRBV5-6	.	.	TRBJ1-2	TGTGCCAGCAGCCTGCGAGGGAAGAGCTATGGCTACACCTTC	CASSLRGKSYGYTF
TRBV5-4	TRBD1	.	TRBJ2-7	TGTGCCAGCAGCCTACAGGGGCATGGGGGCTACGAGCAGTACTTC	CASSLQGHGGYEQYF
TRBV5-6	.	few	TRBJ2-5	TGTGCCAGCACCTTCCGAGTCGTGGAGACCCAGTACTTC	CASTFRVVETQYF
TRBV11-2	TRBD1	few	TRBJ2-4	TGTGCCAGCAGCCATCGGGACAGTCTAGCCAAAAACATTCAGTACTTC	CASSHRDSLAKNIQYF
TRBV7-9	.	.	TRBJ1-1	TGTGCCAGCAGCTTAGGTAGCGGAACTGAAGCTTTCTTT	CASSLGSGTEAFF
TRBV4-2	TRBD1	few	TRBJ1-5	TGTGCCAGCAGCCCAATGGGGCAGGGGGATCAGCCCCAGCATTTT	CASSPMGQGDQPQHF
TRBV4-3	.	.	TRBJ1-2	TGCGCCAGCAGCCAAGAGAATAGCGGGGGCTACACCTTC	CASSQENSGGYTF
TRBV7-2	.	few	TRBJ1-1	TGTGCCAGCAGCTTATACAGAGCCAGCACTGAAGCTTTCTTT	CASSLYRASTEAFF
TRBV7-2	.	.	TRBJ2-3	TGTGCCAGCAGCCCGCGAAGACAGATGTCGGATACGCAGTATTTT	CASSPRRQMSDTQYF
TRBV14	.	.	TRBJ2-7	TGTGCCAGCAGCCAAGTATACGGGGACGAGCAGTACTTC	CASSQVYGDEQYF
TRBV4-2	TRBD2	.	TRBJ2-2	TGTGCCAGCAGCCAAACGGGACTAGCAAACACCGGGGAGCTGTTTTTT	CASSQTGLANTGELFF
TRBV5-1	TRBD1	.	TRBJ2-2	TGCGCCAGCAGCTCCAGGGGGATGAACACCGGGGAGCTGTTTTTT	CASSSRGMNTGELFF
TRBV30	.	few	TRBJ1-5	TGTGCCTGGAGTGTAAACCGGGTTGTTCAGCCCCAGCATTTT	CAWSVNRVVQPQHF
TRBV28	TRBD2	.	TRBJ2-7	TGTGCCAGCAGCCCCTCCGGGACTAGCGGGAGATGGGCCTACGAGCAGTACTTC	CASSPSGTSGRWAYEQYF
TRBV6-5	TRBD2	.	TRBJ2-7	TGTGCCAGCAGTTACAGGGCGGGGGCCTACGAGCAGTACTTC	CASSYRAGAYEQYF
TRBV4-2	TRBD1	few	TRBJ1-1	TGTGCCAGCAGCCTATCGACAGGGAGACCGAACACTGAAGCTTTCTTT	CASSLSTGRPNTEAFF
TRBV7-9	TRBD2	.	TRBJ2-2	TGTGCCAGCAGACCGACTAGCGGGAGAAGGGCCGGGGAGCTGTTTTTT	CASRPTSGRRAGELFF
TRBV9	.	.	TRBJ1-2	TGTGCCAGCAGCGTACGGGGAGAGTATGGCTACACCTTC	CASSVRGEYGYTF
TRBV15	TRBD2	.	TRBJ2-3	TGTGCCACCAGTCACTTGGCGGGAGAGATGGTTACGCAGTATTTT	CATSHLAGEMVTQYF
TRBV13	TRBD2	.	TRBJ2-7	TGTGCCAGCAGCTTCTATAGCGGGGGGGCCAAAGAGCAGTACTTC	CASSFYSGGAKEQYF
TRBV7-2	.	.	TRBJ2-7	TGTGCCAGCAGCTCCCTAGACCGCAACGAGCAGTACTTC	CASSSLDRNEQYF
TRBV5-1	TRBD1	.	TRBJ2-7	TGCGCCAGCAGCCCCCCACAGGGGAACTACGAGCAGTACTTC	CASSPPQGNYEQYF
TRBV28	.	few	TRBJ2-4	TGTGCCAGCTCCAGGGGCATTCAGTACTTC	CASSRGIQYF
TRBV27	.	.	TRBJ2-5	TGTGCCAGCAGTTTATCGAGGAGGGACCAAGAGACCCAGTACTTC	CASSLSRRDQETQYF
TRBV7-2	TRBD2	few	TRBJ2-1	TGTGCCAGCATGGCTAGCGGTAGCTCCTACAATGAGCAGTTCTTC	CASMASGSSYNEQFF
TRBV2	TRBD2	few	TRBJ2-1	TGTGCCAGCAGGAGGAGGCTAGCGGCCTCCTACAATGAGCAGTTCTTC	CASRRRLAASYNEQFF
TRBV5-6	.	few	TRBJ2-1	TGTGCCAGCAGCTTGAAGGGACAACCGCTACGCACTGAGCAGTTCTTC	CASSLKGQPLRTEQFF
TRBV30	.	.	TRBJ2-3	TGTGCCTGGGACCCCTCTAGGAGGGATACGCAGTATTTT	CAWDPSRRDTQYF